The clone carrying this T cell receptor (beta chain) has a count of ten or more. Antigen specificity is unknown. These data are taken from a study of blood T cells in healthy people across ages. Findings and limits, study-wide: Relative to aged donors, long-lived donors carried more naive CD4+ cells and displayed higher diversity.

A J-beta primer mix and a sample-barcoded 5' primer were used in a second PCR of roughly 6 to 12 cycles. The template-switch adaptor was a 5' adaptor with 12 random nucleotides. It tagged each cDNA molecule. Each sample provided no less than 2.5 million CDR3-containing paired-end reads. One entry per CDR3 protein, called by TCRdb with MiXCR from the 5' RACE reads. The table lists about 640,000 distinct CDR3 sequences, around 31% of them singletons. CDR1 and CDR2 (germline): DFQATT, SNEGSKA (reference sequence). With 4 bases removed from V and 5 bases from J, the gap between germline ends came to 14 bases. CDR3 length: 13 amino acids.

The rearrangement uses TRBV20-1 and TRBJ2-5; possibly TRBD2 for D (5 bases). The TCR was taken from an elderly woman in good health. The sample taken for sequencing was blood. This chain's CDR3 is CSAMTPWRETQYF. The CDR3 bases are TGCAGTGCTATGACCCCCTGGAGGGAGACCCAGTACTTC.